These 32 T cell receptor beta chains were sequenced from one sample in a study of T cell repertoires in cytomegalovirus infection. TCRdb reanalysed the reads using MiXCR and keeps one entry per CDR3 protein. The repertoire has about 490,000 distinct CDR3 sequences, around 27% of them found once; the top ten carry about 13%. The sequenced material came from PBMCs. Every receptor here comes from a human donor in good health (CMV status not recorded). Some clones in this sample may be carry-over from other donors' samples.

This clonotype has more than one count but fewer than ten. The CDR3, as DNA: TGTGCCAGCAGTTACTCGATGAGCCGGGATGAGCAGTTCTTC. It translates to CASSYSMSRDEQFF. This rearrangement joins TRBV6-2 or TRBV6-3 to TRBJ2-1; the D is unclear. Germline CDR1 and CDR2: MNHEY and SVGEGT. The CDR3 runs 14 residues. Deletions cut 0 bases from V and 8 bases from J, with 11 bases between.

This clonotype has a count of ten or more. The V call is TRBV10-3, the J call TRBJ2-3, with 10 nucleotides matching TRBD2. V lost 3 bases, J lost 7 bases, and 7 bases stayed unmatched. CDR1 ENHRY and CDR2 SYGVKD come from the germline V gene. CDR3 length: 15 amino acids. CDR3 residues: CAISESAGGPYTQYF. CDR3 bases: TGTGCCATCAGTGAATCAGCGGGAGGGCCTTATACGCAGTATTTT.

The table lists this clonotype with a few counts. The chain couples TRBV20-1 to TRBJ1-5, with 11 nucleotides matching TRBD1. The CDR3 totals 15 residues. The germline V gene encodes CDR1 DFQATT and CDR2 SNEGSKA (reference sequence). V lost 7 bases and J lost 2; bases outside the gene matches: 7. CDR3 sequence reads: CSVGQGAFRNQPQHF. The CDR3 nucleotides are TGCAGTGTCGGACAGGGGGCTTTTCGCAATCAGCCCCAGCATTTT.

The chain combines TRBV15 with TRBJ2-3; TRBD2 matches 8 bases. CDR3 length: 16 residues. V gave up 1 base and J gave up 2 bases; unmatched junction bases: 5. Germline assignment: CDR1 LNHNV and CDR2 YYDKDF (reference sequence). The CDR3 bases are TGTGCCACCAGCAGAGGGACTAGCATGCCCACAGATACGCAGTATTTT. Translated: CATSRGTSMPTDTQYF.

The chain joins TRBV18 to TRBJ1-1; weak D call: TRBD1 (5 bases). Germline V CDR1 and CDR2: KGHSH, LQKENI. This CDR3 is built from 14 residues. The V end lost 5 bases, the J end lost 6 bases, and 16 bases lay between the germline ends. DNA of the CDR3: TGTGCCAGCTCAGGGGACGGGATTGTGTCTGAAGCTTTCTTT. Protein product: CASSGDGIVSEAFF.

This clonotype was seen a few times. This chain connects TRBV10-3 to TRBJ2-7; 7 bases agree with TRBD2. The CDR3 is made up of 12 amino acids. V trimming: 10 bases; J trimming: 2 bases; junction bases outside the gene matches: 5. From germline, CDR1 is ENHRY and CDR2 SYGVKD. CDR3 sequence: CATRGGTYEQYF. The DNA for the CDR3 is TGTGCCACCCGCGGGGGTACCTACGAGCAGTACTTC.

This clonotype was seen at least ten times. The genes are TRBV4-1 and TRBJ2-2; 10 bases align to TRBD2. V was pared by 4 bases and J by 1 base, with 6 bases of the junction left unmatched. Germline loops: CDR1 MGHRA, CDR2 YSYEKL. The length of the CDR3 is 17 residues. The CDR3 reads CASSPLAGEVNTGELFF. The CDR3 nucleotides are TGCGCCAGCAGCCCCCTAGCGGGAGAGGTGAACACCGGGGAGCTGTTTTTT.

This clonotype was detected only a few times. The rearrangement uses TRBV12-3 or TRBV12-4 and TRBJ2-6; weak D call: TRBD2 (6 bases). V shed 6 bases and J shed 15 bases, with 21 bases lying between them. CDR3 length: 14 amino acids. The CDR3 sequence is CASSGLRGLVGLTF. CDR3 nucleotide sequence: TGTGCCAGCAGCGGGCTACGGGGACTCGTCGGCCTGACTTTC.

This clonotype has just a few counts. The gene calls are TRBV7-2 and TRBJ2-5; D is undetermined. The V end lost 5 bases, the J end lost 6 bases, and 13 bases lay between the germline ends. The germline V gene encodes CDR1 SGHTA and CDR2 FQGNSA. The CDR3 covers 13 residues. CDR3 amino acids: CASSGPEGQTQYF. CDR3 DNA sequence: TGTGCCAGCAGCGGCCCAGAAGGGCAGACCCAGTACTTC.

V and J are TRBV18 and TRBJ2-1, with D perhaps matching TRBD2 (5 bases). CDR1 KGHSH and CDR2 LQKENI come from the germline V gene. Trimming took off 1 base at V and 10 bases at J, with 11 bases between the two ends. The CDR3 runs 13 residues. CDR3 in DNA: TGTGCCAGCTCACCACTCCTGGAGGAAGAGCAGTTCTTC. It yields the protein CASSPLLEEEQFF.

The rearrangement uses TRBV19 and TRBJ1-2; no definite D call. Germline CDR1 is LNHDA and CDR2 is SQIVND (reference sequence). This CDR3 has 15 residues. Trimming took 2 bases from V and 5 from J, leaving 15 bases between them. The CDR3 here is CASSIPPGNGYGYTF. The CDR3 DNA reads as TGTGCCAGTAGTATACCCCCCGGGAACGGGTATGGCTACACCTTC.

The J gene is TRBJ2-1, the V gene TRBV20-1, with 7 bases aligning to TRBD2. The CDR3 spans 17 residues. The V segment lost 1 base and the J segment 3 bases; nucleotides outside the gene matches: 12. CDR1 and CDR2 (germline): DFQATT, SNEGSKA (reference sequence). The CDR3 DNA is TGCAGTGCTAGAGGGCGGTTCGGCGGGAGTTTCTACAATGAGCAGTTCTTC. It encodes CSARGRFGGSFYNEQFF.

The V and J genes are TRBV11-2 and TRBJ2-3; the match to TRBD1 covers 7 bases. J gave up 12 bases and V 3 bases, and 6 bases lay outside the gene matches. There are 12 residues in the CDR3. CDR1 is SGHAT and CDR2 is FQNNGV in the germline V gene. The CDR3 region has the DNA TGTGCCAGCAGCTTTCCAGGGGGATCCCAGTATTTT. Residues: CASSFPGGSQYF.

CDR3 nucleotides: TGTGCCACCAGCAGTGGGGGGTCTGGGGCCAACGTCCTGACTTTC. It encodes CATSSGGSGANVLTF. J is TRBJ2-6 and V is TRBV15; possibly TRBD2 for D (6 bases). CDR3 length: 15 amino acids. V lost 3 bases and J 1 base, leaving 7 bases between the germline ends. Germline CDR1 reads LNHNV; CDR2 reads YYDKDF (reference sequence).

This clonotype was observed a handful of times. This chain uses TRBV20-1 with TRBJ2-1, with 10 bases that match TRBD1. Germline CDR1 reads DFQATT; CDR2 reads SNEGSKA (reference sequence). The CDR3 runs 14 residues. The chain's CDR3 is CSVEPGQGNYEQFF. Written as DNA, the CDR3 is TGCAGCGTTGAGCCGGGACAGGGGAATTATGAGCAGTTCTTC.

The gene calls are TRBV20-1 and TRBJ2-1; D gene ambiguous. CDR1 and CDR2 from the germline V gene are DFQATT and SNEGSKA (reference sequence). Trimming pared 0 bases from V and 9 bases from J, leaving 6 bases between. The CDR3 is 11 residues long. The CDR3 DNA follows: TGCAGTGCTAGAGATGAGAGTGAGCAGTTCTTC. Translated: CSARDESEQFF.

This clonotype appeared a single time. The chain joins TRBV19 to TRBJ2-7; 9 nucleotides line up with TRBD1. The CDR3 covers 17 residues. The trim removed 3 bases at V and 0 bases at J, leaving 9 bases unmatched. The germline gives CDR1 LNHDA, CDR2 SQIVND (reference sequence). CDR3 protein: CASSISRTGVNSYEQYF. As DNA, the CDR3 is TGTGCCAGTAGTATTAGTCGGACAGGGGTTAACTCCTACGAGCAGTACTTC.

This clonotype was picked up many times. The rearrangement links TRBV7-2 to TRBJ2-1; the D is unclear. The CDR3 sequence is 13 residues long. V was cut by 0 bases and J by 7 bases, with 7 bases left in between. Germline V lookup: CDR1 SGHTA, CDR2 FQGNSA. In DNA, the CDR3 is TGTGCCAGCAGCTTAGCTCGGGTGAATGAGCAGTTCTTC. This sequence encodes CASSLARVNEQFF.

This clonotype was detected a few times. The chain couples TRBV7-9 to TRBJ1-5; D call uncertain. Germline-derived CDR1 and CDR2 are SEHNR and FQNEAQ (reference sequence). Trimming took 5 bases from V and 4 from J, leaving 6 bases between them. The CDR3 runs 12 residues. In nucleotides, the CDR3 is TGTGCCAGCAGCATGGGGAATCAGCCCCAGCATTTT. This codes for CASSMGNQPQHF.

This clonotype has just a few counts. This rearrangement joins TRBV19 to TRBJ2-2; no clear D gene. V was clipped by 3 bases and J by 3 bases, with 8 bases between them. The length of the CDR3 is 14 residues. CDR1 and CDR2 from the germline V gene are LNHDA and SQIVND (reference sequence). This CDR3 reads CASSMGHDTGELFF. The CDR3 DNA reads TGTGCCAGTAGTATGGGCCATGACACCGGGGAGCTGTTTTTT.

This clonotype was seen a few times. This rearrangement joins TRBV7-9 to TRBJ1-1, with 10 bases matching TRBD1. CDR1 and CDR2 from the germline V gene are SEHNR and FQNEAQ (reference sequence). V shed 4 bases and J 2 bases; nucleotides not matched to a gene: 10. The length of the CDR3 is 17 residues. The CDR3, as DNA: TGTGCCAGCAGCTCCCCGGGACAGGGGCCCTTTAACACTGAAGCTTTCTTT. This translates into CASSSPGQGPFNTEAFF.

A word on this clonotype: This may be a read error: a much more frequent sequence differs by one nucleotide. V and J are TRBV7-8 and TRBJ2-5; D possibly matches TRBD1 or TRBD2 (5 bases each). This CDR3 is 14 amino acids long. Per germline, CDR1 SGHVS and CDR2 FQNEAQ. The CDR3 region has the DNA TGTGCCGGCAGCTTACGGGGCAGGGAAGAGACCCAGTACTTC. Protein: CAGSLRGREETQYF.

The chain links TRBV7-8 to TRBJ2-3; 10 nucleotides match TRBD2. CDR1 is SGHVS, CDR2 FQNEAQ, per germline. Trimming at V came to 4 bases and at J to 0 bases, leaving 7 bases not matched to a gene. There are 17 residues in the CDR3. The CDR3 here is CASSSRPTSGSTDTQYF. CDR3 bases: TGTGCCAGCAGCTCACGCCCGACTAGCGGGAGCACAGATACGCAGTATTTT.

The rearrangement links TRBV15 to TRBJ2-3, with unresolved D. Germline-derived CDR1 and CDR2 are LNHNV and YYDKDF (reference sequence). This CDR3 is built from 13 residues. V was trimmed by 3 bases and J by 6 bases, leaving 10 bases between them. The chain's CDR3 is CATSRTHGDTQYF. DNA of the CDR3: TGTGCCACCAGCAGGACACATGGGGATACGCAGTATTTT.

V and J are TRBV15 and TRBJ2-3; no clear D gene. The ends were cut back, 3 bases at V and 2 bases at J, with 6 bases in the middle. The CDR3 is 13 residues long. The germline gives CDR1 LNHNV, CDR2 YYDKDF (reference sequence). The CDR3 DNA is TGTGCCACCAGCAGTTGGAACACAGATACGCAGTATTTT. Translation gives CATSSWNTDTQYF. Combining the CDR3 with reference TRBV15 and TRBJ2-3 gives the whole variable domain DAMVIQNPRYQVTQFGKPVTLSCSQTLNHNVMYWYQQKSSQAPKLLFHYYDKDFNNEADTPDNFQSRRPNTSFCFLDIRSPGLGDTAMYLCATSSWNTDTQYFGPGTRLTVL.

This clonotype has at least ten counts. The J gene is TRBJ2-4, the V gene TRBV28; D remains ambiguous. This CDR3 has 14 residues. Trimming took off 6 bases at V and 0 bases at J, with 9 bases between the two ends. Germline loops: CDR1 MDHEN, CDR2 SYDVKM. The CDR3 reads CASSQQLAKNIQYF. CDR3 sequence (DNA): TGTGCCAGCAGCCAGCAGCTAGCCAAAAACATTCAGTACTTC.

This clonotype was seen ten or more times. The CDR3 sequence is CASSSGQAPDNEQFF. DNA for the CDR3: TGTGCCAGCAGTTCCGGTCAGGCGCCTGACAATGAGCAGTTCTTC. The chain is built from TRBV6-2 or TRBV6-3 and TRBJ2-1; D not resolved. CDR1 is MNHEY and CDR2 is SVGEGT in the germline V gene. This CDR3 is 15 amino acids long. V gave up 4 bases and J gave up 5 bases, with 15 bases separating them.

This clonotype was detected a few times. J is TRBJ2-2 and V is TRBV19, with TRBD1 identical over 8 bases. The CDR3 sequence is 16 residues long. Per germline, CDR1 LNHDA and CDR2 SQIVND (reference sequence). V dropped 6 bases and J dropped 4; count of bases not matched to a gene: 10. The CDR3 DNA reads TGTGCCAGTAGGGAATCCGGGACAGGACTCACCGGGGAGCTGTTTTTT. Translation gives CASRESGTGLTGELFF.

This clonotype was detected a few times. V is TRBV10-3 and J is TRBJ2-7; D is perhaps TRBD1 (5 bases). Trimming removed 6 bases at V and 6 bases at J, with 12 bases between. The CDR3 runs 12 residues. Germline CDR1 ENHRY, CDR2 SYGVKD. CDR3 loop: CAISLSGFEQYF. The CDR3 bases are TGTGCCATCAGCCTCTCAGGGTTCGAGCAGTACTTC.

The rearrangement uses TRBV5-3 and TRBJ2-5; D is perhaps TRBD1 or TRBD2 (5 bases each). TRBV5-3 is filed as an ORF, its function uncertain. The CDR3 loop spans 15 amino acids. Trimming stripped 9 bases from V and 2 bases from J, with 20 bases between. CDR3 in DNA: TGTGCCACACGTGAGGGGCGAAAGGTACAAGAGACCCAGTACTTC. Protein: CATREGRKVQETQYF.

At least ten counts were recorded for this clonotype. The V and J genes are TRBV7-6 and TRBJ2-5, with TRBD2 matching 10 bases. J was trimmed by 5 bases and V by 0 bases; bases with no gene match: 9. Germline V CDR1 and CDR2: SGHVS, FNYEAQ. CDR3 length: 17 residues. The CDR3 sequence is CASSLAVPGAGGETQYF. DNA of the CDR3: TGTGCCAGCAGCTTAGCAGTCCCCGGAGCGGGAGGGGAGACCCAGTACTTC.

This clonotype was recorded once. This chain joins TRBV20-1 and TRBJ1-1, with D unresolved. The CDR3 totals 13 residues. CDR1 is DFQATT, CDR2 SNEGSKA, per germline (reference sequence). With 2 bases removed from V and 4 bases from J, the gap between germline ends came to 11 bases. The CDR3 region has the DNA TGCAGTGCTAGATTCCCCTTAGGCACTGAAGCTTTCTTT. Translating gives CSARFPLGTEAFF.